This TCR beta chain came from a study of blood T cell repertoires in COVID-19. Across the study: COVID-19 samples from acute and convalescent phases originated in the United States, Italy and Spain. The analysed material was cDNA or gDNA that came from T cells, B-cell-depleted T cells, or PBMCs.

Authors' methods: Estimation of nucleated cell counts relied on the amplification of reference gene primers. Some clones are missing from TCRdb's copy, which holds only in-frame ones; the method was immunoSEQ multiplex PCR. That table gives V, J and clone size, and the DNA gave D and trimming. The sample contains around 150,000 clones, over 65% of which appear only once. This clone was detected once. CDR1 is SGHRS and CDR2 is YFSETQ in the germline V gene. V lost 5 bases, J lost 8 bases, and 8 bases stayed unmatched. This CDR3 is 15 amino acids long. The TCR comes from a man aged 50-59 years with acute or convalescent COVID-19. Source material: peripheral blood. The chain carries TRBV5-1 and TRBJ2-1; 12 bases are shared with TRBD2. The CDR3, as DNA: TGCGCCAGCAGGGCTAGCGGGGGGGCTGGCGATGAGCAGTTCTTC. Its protein is CASRASGGAGDEQFF.